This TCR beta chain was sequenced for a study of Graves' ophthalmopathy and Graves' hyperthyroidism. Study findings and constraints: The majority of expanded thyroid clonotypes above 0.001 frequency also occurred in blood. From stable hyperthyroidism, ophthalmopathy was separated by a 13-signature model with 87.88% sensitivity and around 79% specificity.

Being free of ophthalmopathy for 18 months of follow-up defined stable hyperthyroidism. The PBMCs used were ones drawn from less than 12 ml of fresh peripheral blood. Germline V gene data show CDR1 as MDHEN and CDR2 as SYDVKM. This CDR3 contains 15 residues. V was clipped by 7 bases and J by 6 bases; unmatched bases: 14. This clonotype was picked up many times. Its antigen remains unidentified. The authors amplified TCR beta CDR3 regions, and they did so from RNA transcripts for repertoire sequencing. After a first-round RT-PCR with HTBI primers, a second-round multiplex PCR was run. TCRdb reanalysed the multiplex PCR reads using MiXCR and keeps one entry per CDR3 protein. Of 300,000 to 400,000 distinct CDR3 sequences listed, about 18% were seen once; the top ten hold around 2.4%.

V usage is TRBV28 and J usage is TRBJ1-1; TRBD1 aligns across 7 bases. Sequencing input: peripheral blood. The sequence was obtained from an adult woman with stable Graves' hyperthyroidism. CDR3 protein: CASIPLTGAFAEAFF. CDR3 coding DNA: TGTGCCAGCATTCCCCTAACAGGGGCATTCGCTGAAGCTTTCTTT.